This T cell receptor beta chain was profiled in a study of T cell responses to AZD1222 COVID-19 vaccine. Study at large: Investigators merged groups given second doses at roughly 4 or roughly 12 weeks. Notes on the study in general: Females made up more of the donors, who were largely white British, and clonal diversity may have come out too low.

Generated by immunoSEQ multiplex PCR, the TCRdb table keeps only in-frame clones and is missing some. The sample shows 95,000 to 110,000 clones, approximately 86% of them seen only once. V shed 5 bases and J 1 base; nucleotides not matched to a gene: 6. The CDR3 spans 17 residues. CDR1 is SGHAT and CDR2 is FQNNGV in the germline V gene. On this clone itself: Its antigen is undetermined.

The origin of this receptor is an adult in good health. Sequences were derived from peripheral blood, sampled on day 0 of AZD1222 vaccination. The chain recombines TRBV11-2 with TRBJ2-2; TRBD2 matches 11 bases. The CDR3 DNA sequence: TGTGCCAGCAGCCCCCCTAGCGGGGGGATGAACACCGGGGAGCTGTTTTTT. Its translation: CASSPPSGGMNTGELFF.